Listed below are T cell receptor beta chains from one sample, sequenced in a study of T cell changes during pregnancy in multiple sclerosis. The assay was immunoSEQ multiplex PCR, and TCRdb's table has in-frame clones only and misses some. The data contain fewer than 45,000 clones, around 90% of them singletons. The sequencing used CD4+ T cells from peripheral blood mononuclear cells, collected in the first trimester of pregnancy. Receptors were obtained from a female donor with multiple sclerosis, enrolled in a pregnancy study. Both conserved end residues are trimmed from each CDR3.

CDR3	length	V	J
ASSLRAGSSYNEQF	14	TRBV7-2	TRBJ2-1
ASSILAGGSGELF	13	TRBV28	TRBJ2-2
ASSVGGNYGYT	11	TRBV9	TRBJ1-2
ASSWAGLDQPQH	12	TRBV6-5	TRBJ1-5
ASSLMSTGTGTGELF	15	TRBV28	TRBJ2-2
ASSILAGVSNEQF	13	TRBV19	TRBJ2-1
ASSPTGQGYEQY	12	TRBV7-3	TRBJ2-7
ASSFLIAGPNEQF	13	TRBV9	TRBJ2-1
ASSWGTRNTGELF	13	TRBV27	TRBJ2-2
ASSLSPQAPGEQF	13	TRBV27	TRBJ2-1
ASSRTGAYEQY	11	TRBV7-2	TRBJ2-7
AWSIWRANTEAF	12	TRBV30	TRBJ1-1
ASTPLESEQY	10	TRBV6-1	TRBJ2-7
ASSQLSGQGNTIY	13	TRBV4-2	TRBJ1-3
ASTESGSAF	9	TRBV6-1	TRBJ1-1
ASPRESPSSYNEQF	14	TRBV6-4	TRBJ2-1
ASSQGGGLATYNEQF	15	TRBV4-2	TRBJ2-1
ASRGDYTYEQY	11	TRBV27	TRBJ2-7
ASRPTGFSEAF	11	TRBV28	TRBJ1-1
ATSRHSSGANVLT	13	TRBV15	TRBJ2-6
ASSSPTLAEKQF	12	TRBV28	TRBJ2-1
ASSVRDRARETQY	13	TRBV9	TRBJ2-5
ASSFVRGEKLF	11	TRBV28	TRBJ1-4
ASSLALSREGARYEQY	16	TRBV7-9	TRBJ2-7
ASMGLAVKETQY	12	TRBV7-8	TRBJ2-5
ASSQQGAPYEQY	12	TRBV18	TRBJ2-7
ASSLGTSGTDTQY	13	TRBV6-1	TRBJ2-3
ASSLQAGNTGELF	13	TRBV5-1	TRBJ2-2
ASKRDSHTEAF	11	TRBV5-1	TRBJ1-1
ASTNQGSGANVLT	13	TRBV27	TRBJ2-6